The present TCR beta chain was sequenced within a study of T cells expressing NK-cell markers. Study background: Sequencing of TCR beta repertoires drew on sorted CD3+CD56+NKG2C+, CD3+CD56+NKG2C- and CD3+CD56-NKG2C+ T cells. General study results and limits: In a group of 5 or 6 donors, dominant NKG2C+ clonotypes represented 1.0-7.0% of CD8+ T cells. The HCMV specificity of the expanded NKG2C+ T cell clones stayed unresolved.

Details on this clonotype: What it binds is unknown.

TCRdb derives one entry per CDR3 protein from the 5' RACE reads, leaving out DNA. The table for this sample gives hundreds of thousands of distinct CDR3 sequences. Germline V gene sequence: CDR1 MDHEN, CDR2 SYDVKM. This CDR3 has 14 amino acids. This chain links TRBV28 with TRBJ2-3; the D call of TRBD1 rests on TCRdb alone, since no DNA is present to check it. The receptor was isolated from a man aged 18-75 years in good health. Source material: blood T cells: a sorted CD56 or NKG2C T cell subset, CD4+ or CD8+ T cells, or bulk PBMC T cells (not recorded which). CDR3 protein: CASSRWAGTDTQYF.